Below are 15 T cell receptor beta chains sequenced from a single sample in a study of human T cells and chemical hapten exposure. Specified time point: patch test 1, 2 weeks after DPC sensitization. Indicated treatment: therapeutic diphenylcyclopropenone sensitization with weekly scalp DPC. TCRdb re-called the RACE reads with MiXCR, one entry per CDR3 protein. The sample contains some 180,000 distinct CDR3 sequences, about a fifth of which appear only once. The sample in question was whole blood, obtained in connection with sensitization to the hapten diphenylcyclopropenone (DPC). The origin of the receptors is a woman aged 50 to 60 with alopecia areata. Some clones in this sample may be carry-over from other donors' samples.

Only a few counts were recorded for this clonotype. The chain joins TRBV7-2 to TRBJ1-5, with D possibly matching TRBD1 (5 bases). Looked up from germline, CDR1 is SGHTA and CDR2 is FQGNSA. This CDR3 has 17 residues. The V end was cut by 1 base, the J end by 1 base, with 14 bases between. The CDR3 coding sequence is TGTGCCAGCAGCTTAGGGGGAGGGGCCAGGAGCAATCAGCCCCAGCATTTT. It codes for CASSLGGGARSNQPQHF.

This chain joins TRBV28 and TRBJ2-7; 9 bases map to TRBD2. This CDR3 comprises 14 residues. With 6 bases clipped from V and 6 bases from J, the junction kept 9 bases outside the gene matches. CDR1 and CDR2 from the germline V gene are MDHEN and SYDVKM. CDR3 in DNA: TGTGCCAGCAGAGAGGGGGGACTAGCAGTCGAGCAGTACTTC. Translating gives CASREGGLAVEQYF.

The chain has TRBV27 and TRBJ1-5; 8 bases fit TRBD1. V shed 3 bases, J shed 5 bases, and the junction held 3 bases outside the gene matches. This CDR3 comprises 14 residues. The germline V gene encodes CDR1 MNHEY and CDR2 SMNVEV (reference sequence). CDR3 sequence (DNA): TGTGCCAGCAGTTTGCAACAGGGGGATCAGCCCCAGCATTTT. The encoded protein is CASSLQQGDQPQHF.

This chain uses TRBV3-1 with TRBJ2-2; no clear D. This CDR3 has 11 residues. The V end lost 2 bases, the J end lost 7 bases, and 2 bases lay between the germline ends. CDR1 and CDR2 (germline): LGHDT, YNNKEL (reference sequence). This CDR3 is CASSQSGELFF. The CDR3, as DNA: TGTGCCAGCAGCCAAAGCGGGGAGCTGTTTTTT. Supplemented by reference TRBV3-1 and TRBJ2-2, the full variable domain reads DTAVSQTPKYLVTQMGNDKSIKCEQNLGHDTMYWYKQDSKKFLKIMFSYNNKELIINETVPNRFSPKSPDKAHLNLHINSLELGDSAVYFCASSQSGELFFGEGSRLTVL.

The chain recombines TRBV11-2 with TRBJ2-7; 7 bases match TRBD2. Germline assignment: CDR1 SGHAT and CDR2 FQNNGV. With 4 bases clipped from V and 6 bases from J, the junction kept 9 bases outside the gene matches. The CDR3 has 14 amino acids. CDR3 loop: CASSSLGGGREQYF. The CDR3 bases are TGTGCCAGCAGCTCCCTGGGGGGGGGTCGCGAGCAGTACTTC.

The J gene is TRBJ2-4, the V gene TRBV29-1, with 14 nucleotides matching TRBD2. Germline CDR1 SQVTM, CDR2 ANQGSEA. With 3 bases clipped from V and 15 bases from J, the junction kept 4 bases outside the gene matches. This CDR3 has 12 residues. The chain's CDR3 is CSVEGLAGVLYF. CDR3 DNA sequence: TGCAGCGTTGAGGGACTAGCGGGAGTGCTGTACTTC.

This clonotype was observed a few times. The gene calls are TRBV20-1 and TRBJ2-5, with a possible D match to TRBD2 (6 bases). The germline V gene has CDR1 DFQATT and CDR2 SNEGSKA (reference sequence). Trimming took 6 bases from V and 7 from J, leaving 21 bases between them. The length of the CDR3 is 14 residues. The CDR3 DNA reads TGCAGTGCCGTGGTCCCGGGAGAAGCTTGGACCCAGTACTTC. Translating gives CSAVVPGEAWTQYF.

This clonotype was counted a few times. The chain carries TRBV20-1 and TRBJ1-1; D remains unclear. The ends were cut back, 5 bases at V and 4 bases at J, with 8 bases in the middle. Germline CDR1 reads DFQATT; CDR2 reads SNEGSKA (reference sequence). The CDR3 runs 11 residues. The CDR3 protein is CSALDSTEAFF. CDR3 sequence (DNA): TGCAGTGCTTTAGACTCCACTGAAGCTTTCTTT.

This chain links TRBV12-3 or TRBV12-4 with TRBJ2-5; 7 nucleotides match TRBD1. The CDR3 has 15 amino acids. Trimming cost V 5 bases and J 2 bases; bases outside gene matches: 8. The CDR3 sequence is CASSPATGIQETQYF. CDR3 coding DNA: TGTGCCAGCAGTCCGGCGACAGGGATACAAGAGACCCAGTACTTC.

The chain recombines TRBV7-2 with TRBJ2-2; 10 bases align to TRBD1. Trimming at V came to 5 bases and at J to 6 bases, leaving 3 bases not matched to a gene. The CDR3 is 14 amino acids. Germline CDR1 and CDR2: SGHTA and FQGNSA. CDR3 sequence (DNA): TGTGCCAGCAGCCCAGGACAGGGGGCCGGGGAGCTGTTTTTT. Translation: CASSPGQGAGELFF.

This clonotype has more than one count but fewer than ten. This chain joins TRBV7-9 and TRBJ2-7; unclear D gene. The CDR3 is 14 residues long. Trimming took off 6 bases at V and 3 bases at J, with 15 bases between the two ends. The germline gives CDR1 SEHNR, CDR2 FQNEAQ (reference sequence). CDR3 region: CASRHDNSHYEQYF. In DNA, the CDR3 is TGTGCCAGCAGACATGACAATAGCCACTACGAGCAGTACTTC.

This clonotype turned up a few times. V usage is TRBV5-8 and J usage is TRBJ1-5, with TRBD1 as a possible D gene (6 bases). This CDR3 contains 17 residues. The germline CDR1 and CDR2 sequences are SGHTS and YDEGEE. The V end was cut by 4 bases, the J end by 5 bases, with 22 bases between. CDR3 bases: TGTGCCAGCAGCCTACGTTTTGGAGGGGGGGCCGATCAGCCCCAGCATTTT. Its protein product is CASSLRFGGGADQPQHF.

This clonotype was observed a few times. The rearrangement uses TRBV29-1 and TRBJ2-7, with D possibly matching TRBD2 (6 bases). Germline CDR1 is SQVTM and CDR2 is ANQGSEA. V shed 5 bases and J shed 6 bases, with 17 bases lying between them. The CDR3 consists of 13 residues. The CDR3 reads CSVISGVDSEQYF. In nucleotides, the CDR3 is TGCAGCGTTATTTCGGGGGTCGATAGCGAGCAGTACTTC.

This clonotype was observed a handful of times. The chain carries TRBV6-2 or TRBV6-3 and TRBJ2-5, with 8 bases that match TRBD1. Germline CDR1 reads MNHEY; CDR2 reads SVGEGT. The V segment lost 6 bases and the J segment 4 bases; nucleotides outside the gene matches: 10. The CDR3 is 15 residues long. CDR3 region: CASRPGTGIPETQYF. CDR3 in DNA: TGTGCCAGCAGACCCGGGACAGGTATTCCAGAGACCCAGTACTTC.

The chain is built from TRBV6-5 and TRBJ2-1; D gene ambiguous. The V gene lost 4 bases and the J gene lost 7 bases, with 17 bases spanning the gap. The germline CDR1 and CDR2 sequences are MNHEY and SVGAGI. The length of the CDR3 is 15 residues. In DNA, the CDR3 is TGTGCCAGCAGTTCCCCTTCGGAGCTGGTAAATGAGCAGTTCTTC. Amino acids: CASSSPSELVNEQFF.